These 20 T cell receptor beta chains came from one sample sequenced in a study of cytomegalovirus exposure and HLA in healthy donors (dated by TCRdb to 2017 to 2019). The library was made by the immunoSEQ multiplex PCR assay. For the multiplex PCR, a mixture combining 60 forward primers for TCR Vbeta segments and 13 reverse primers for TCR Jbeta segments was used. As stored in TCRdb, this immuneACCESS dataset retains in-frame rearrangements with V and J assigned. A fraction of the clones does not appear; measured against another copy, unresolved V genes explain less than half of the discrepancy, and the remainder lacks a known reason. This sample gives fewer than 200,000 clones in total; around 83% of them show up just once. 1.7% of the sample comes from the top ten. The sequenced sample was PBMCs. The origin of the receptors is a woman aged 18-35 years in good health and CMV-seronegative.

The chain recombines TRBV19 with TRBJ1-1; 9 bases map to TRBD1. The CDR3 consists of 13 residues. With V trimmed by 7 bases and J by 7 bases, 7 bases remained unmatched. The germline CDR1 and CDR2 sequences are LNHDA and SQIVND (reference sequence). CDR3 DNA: TGTGCCAGTAATTTCGGACAGGGGAATGAAGCTTTCTTT. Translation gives CASNFGQGNEAFF.

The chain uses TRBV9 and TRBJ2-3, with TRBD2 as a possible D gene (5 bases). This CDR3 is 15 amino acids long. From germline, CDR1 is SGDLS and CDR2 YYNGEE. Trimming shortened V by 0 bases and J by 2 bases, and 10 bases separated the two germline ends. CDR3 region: CASSVVVGNTDTQYF. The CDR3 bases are TGTGCCAGCAGCGTAGTGGTCGGGAACACAGATACGCAGTATTTT.

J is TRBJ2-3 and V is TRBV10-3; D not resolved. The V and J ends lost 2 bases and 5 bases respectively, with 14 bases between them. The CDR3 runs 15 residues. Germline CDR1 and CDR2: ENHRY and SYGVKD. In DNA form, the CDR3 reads TGTGCCATCAGTGAGCCCCGACCCGGCGGAGATACGCAGTATTTT. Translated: CAISEPRPGGDTQYF.

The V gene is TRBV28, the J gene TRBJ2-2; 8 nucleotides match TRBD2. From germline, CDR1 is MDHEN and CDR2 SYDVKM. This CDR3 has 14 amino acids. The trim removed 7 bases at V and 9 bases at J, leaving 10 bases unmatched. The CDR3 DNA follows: TGTGCCAGCACCTCGGGAGGGTCACAGCGGGAGCTGTTTTTT. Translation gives CASTSGGSQRELFF.

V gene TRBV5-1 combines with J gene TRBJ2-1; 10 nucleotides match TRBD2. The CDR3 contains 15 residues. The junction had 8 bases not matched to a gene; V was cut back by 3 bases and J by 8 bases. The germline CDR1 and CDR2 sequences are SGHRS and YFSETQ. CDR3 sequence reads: CASSSASGRIHEQFF. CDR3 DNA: TGCGCCAGCAGCTCCGCTAGCGGGAGAATCCATGAGCAGTTCTTC.

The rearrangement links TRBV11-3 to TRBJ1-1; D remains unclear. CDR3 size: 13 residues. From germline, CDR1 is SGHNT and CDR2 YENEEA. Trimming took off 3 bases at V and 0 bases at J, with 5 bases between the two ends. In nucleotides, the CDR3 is TGTGCCAGCAGCTTTACAGTGAACACTGAAGCTTTCTTT. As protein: CASSFTVNTEAFF.

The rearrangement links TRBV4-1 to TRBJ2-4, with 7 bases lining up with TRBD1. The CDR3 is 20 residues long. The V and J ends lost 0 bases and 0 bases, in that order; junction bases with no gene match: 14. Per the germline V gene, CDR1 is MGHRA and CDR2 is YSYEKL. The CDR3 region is CASSQEKRDRASLAKNIQYF. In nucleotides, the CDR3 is TGCGCCAGCAGCCAAGAAAAGAGGGACAGAGCTTCCTTAGCCAAAAACATTCAGTACTTC.

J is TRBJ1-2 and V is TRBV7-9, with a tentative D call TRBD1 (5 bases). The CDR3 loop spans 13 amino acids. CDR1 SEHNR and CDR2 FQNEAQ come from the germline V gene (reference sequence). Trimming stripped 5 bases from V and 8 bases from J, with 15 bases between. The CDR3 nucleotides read TGTGCCAGCAGCGCGCAGGGTTTAGGAGGCTACACCTTC. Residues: CASSAQGLGGYTF. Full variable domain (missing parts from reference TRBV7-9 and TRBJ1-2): DTGVSQNPRHKITKRGQNVTFRCDPISEHNRLYWYRQTLGQGPEFLTYFQNEAQLEKSRLLSDRFSAERPKGSFSTLEIQRTEQGDSAMYLCASSAQGLGGYTFGSGTRLTVV.

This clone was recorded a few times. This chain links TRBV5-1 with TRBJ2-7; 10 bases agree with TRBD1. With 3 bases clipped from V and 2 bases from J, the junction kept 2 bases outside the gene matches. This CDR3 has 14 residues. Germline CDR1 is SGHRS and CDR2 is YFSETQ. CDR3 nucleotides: TGCGCCAGCAGCTGGACAGGGGGAGCCTACGAGCAGTACTTC. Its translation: CASSWTGGAYEQYF. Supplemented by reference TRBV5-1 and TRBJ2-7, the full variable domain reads KAGVTQTPRYLIKTRGQQVTLSCSPISGHRSVSWYQQTPGQGLQFLFEYFSETQRNKGNFPGRFSGRQFSNSRSEMNVSTLELGDSALYLCASSWTGGAYEQYFGPGTRLTVT.

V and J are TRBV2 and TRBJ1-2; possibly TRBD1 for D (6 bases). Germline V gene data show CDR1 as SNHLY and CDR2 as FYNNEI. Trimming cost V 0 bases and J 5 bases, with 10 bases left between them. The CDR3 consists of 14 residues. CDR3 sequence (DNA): TGTGCCAGCAGTGAAGCGCTTACAGGGTATGGCTACACCTTC. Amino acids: CASSEALTGYGYTF.

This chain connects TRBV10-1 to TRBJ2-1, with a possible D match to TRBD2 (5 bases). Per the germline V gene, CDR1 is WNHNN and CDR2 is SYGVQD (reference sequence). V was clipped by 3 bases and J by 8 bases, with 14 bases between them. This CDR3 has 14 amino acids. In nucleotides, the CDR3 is TGCGCCAGCAGTGACGGAACGGGATGGGATGAGCAGTTCTTC. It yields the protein CASSDGTGWDEQFF.

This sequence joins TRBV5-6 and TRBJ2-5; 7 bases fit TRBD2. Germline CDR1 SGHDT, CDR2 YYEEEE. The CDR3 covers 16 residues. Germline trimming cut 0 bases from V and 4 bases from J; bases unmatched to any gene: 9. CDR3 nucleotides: TGTGCCAGCAGCTTGGCTTTCCGGGAGGTGTTAGAGACCCAGTACTTC. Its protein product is CASSLAFREVLETQYF.

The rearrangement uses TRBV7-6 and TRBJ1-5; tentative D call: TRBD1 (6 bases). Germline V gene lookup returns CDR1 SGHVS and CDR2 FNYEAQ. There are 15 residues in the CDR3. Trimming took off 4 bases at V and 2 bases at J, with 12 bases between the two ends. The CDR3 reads CASSSLPGGNQPQHF. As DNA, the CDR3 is TGTGCCAGCAGCTCCCTGCCAGGGGGCAATCAGCCCCAGCATTTT.

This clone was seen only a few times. The CDR3 sequence is CASSYLGAQQPQHF. Here the CDR3 DNA reads TGTGCCAGCAGTTACTTGGGGGCCCAGCAGCCCCAGCATTTT. The chain uses TRBV6-6 and TRBJ1-5, with a tentative D call TRBD1 (6 bases). The CDR3 runs to 14 residues. Trimming took 1 base from V and 7 from J, leaving 11 bases between them. Germline V gives CDR1 MNHNY, CDR2 SVGAGI (reference sequence).

The CDR3 reads CASSTTGEYESPLHF. The CDR3 nucleotides are TGTGCCAGCAGCACCACAGGGGAGTACGAGTCACCCCTCCACTTT. The rearrangement joins TRBV5-8 to TRBJ1-6; 7 positions agree with TRBD1. Looked up from germline, CDR1 is SGHTS and CDR2 is YDEGEE. Trimming cost V 4 bases and J 10 bases; bases outside gene matches: 11. This CDR3 is 15 amino acids long.

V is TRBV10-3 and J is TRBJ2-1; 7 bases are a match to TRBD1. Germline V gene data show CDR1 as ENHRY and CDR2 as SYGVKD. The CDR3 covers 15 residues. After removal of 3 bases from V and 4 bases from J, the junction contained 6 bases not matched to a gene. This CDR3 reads CAISDTGQPYNEQFF. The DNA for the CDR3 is TGTGCCATCAGTGACACGGGACAGCCTTACAATGAGCAGTTCTTC.

The CDR3 reads CASSAREGFHEQYF. The CDR3 bases are TGTGCCAGCAGCGCAAGAGAGGGCTTCCACGAGCAGTACTTC. The chain employs TRBV11-3 and TRBJ2-5, with D perhaps matching TRBD2 (5 bases). With the DNA end fitting TRBJ2-7 better, the J assignment may be wrong. The germline V gene has CDR1 SGHNT and CDR2 YENEEA. The CDR3 is 14 amino acids.

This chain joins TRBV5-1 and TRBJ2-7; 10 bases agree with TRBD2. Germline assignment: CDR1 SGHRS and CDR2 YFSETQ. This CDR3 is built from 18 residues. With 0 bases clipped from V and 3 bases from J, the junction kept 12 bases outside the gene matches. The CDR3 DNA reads TGCGCCAGCAGCTTGGGAGGAACCGGGACTAGCGAAATCTACGAGCAGTACTTC. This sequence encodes CASSLGGTGTSEIYEQYF.

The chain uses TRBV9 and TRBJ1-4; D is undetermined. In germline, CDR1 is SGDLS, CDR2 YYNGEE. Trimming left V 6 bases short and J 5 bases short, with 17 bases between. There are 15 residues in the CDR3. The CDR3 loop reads CASTPGERENEKLFF. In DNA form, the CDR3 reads TGTGCCAGCACCCCCGGGGAGAGAGAAAATGAAAAACTGTTTTTT.

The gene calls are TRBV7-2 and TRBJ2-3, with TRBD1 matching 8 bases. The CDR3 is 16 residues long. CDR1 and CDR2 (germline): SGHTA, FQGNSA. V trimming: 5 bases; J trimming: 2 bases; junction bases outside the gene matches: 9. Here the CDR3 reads CASSAKKGQDTDTQYF. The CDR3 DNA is TGTGCCAGCAGCGCGAAAAAGGGACAGGACACAGATACGCAGTATTTT. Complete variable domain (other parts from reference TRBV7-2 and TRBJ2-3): GAGVSQSPSNKVTEKGKDVELRCDPISGHTALYWYRQSLGQGLEFLIYFQGNSAPDKSGLPSDRFSAERTGGSVSTLTIQRTQQEDSAVYLCASSAKKGQDTDTQYFGPGTRLTVL.